The 3 T cell receptor beta chains presented below share a single source sample, sequenced in a study of siplizumab effects on memory and regulatory T cells. The protocol was immunoSEQ multiplex PCR, while the TCRdb copy is restricted to in-frame clones and leaves out a portion. The sample has about 110,000 clones; under 95% are singletons. The sequenced material came from Tregs sorted from blood. Receptors were obtained from a human donor in good health.

This chain connects TRBV6-1 to TRBJ1-6; no definite D call. V was shortened by 10 bases and J by 6 bases, with 19 bases between the two germline ends. The CDR3 is made up of 15 amino acids. Germline V gene sequence: CDR1 MNHNS, CDR2 SASEGT. CDR3 sequence (DNA): TGTGCCATCGACCTAAACGGAGGATTTAATTCACCCCTCCACTTT. It encodes CAIDLNGGFNSPLHF.

V usage is TRBV6-6 and J usage is TRBJ1-5; the D is unclear. The CDR3 contains 15 residues. Trimming took 6 bases from V and 7 from J, leaving 19 bases between them. Germline V gene lookup returns CDR1 MNHNY and CDR2 SVGAGI (reference sequence). This chain's CDR3 is CASSLGSAIGQPQHF. The CDR3 bases are TGTGCCAGCAGCCTGGGATCGGCGATCGGGCAGCCCCAGCATTTT.

This rearrangement joins TRBV7-9 to TRBJ1-2, with a tentative D call TRBD1 (5 bases). Germline CDR1 is SEHNR and CDR2 is FQNEAQ (reference sequence). Trimming left V 1 base short and J 7 bases short, with 16 bases between. The CDR3 length is 15 residues. CDR3 protein: CASSLVYPGNRGYTF. CDR3 DNA sequence: TGTGCCAGCAGCTTAGTTTACCCAGGGAATCGTGGCTACACCTTC.